Reported below is one T cell receptor (beta chain). In this sample, this clonotype turned up a few times. Its antigen specificity is not known. A much larger clone lies one base from this, so it may be a read error. This sample's time point label indicates: persistent/refractory GD, antithyroid drugs over 5 years with positive TRAb. For both TCR sequencing and RNA sequencing, RNA was extracted from PBMCs in TRIzol. The diagnosis of Graves' disease followed American Thyroid Association guidelines. Patients were recruited from an endocrinology department in Xi'an, China. Each patient gave roughly 10 milliliters of peripheral blood, collected in an EDTA anticoagulant tube. Ficoll Paque Plus density gradient separation was used to isolate PBMCs, and no further T cell sorting was done. An Agilent 2100 Bioanalyzer and agarose gel were used to assess RNA quality, and a NanoDrop 2000 was used to measure RNA concentration.

These data originate in a study of regulatory T cells in long-lasting Graves disease (dated by TCRdb to the early 2020s). For the wider study: Persistent Graves' disease was defined as persistently positive TSH receptor autoantibodies together with antithyroid drug treatment for over 5 years. The study was registered as a clinical trial and conducted in China. Antithyroid drugs had been taken for 8.5 to 13 years on average by persistent Graves' disease patients in the clinical cohort. This study used TCR sequencing and RNA sequencing of peripheral blood to compare persistent Graves' disease patients against newly diagnosed Graves' disease patients. TCR sequencing covered 13 persistent and approximately 20 newly diagnosed Graves' disease patients, about 35 samples in total.

Libraries were made using multiplex PCR. Sequencer: Illumina HiSeq 4000. iRepertoire HTBI primers and Arm-PCR amplification of CDR3 regions were used to construct TCR beta libraries. Before sequencing, the PCR products underwent gel purification. The authors' analysis ran thus. Gene usage analysis of CDR3 amino acid clonotypes relied on the roughly 67 TRBV and over 13 TRBJ segments identified across samples. COPE and FqMerger were used to merge filtered high-quality paired reads into contigs. Contigs were aligned with BLAST to IMGT TRBV, TRBD and TRBJ reference genes, and CDR3 was defined per IMGT. Clonotypes above 0.1% frequency were classified as highly expanded clones. Repertoire diversity was measured by Shannon entropy, and V-J evenness by the Gini coefficient. Clonotypes shared by more than one individual were considered public. Through fastp at Q25 and MiXCR, TCRdb rebuilt clones from the public reads, retaining in-frame beta chains. All rows with the same CDR3 protein become a single entry with the most common DNA and genes. It is TCRdb's table, rather than the study itself, that gives the V and J calls and clone size. The sample table lists some 280,000 distinct CDR3 sequences, around 21% of them with a count of one. Approximately 53% of the sample is in the top ten clones.

Broad study findings and their caveats: Persistent disease showed preferential use of TRBV28, TRBJ1-2 and TRBJ2-5, whereas newly diagnosed disease favored TRBV20-1 and TRBJ2-1. Because the primary lesion, thyroid tissue, could not be accessed, the study looked at peripheral blood alone. The authors acknowledged the small sample size as a limitation that may reduce accuracy. Patients with persistent disease shared more public clonotypes (around 2,500) than newly diagnosed patients did (roughly 970). Compared with newly diagnosed patients, persistent Graves' disease patients had lower TCR Shannon entropy and fewer highly expanded clones, which suggests clonal expansion. Only the TCR beta chain was sequenced and analyzed.

V is cut by 5 bases and J by 2 bases, and the space between the germline ends is 7 bases. From the cysteine through the phenylalanine, the CDR3 covers 14 amino acids. Only the CDR3 region is kept as DNA, spanning 42 bases read in frame from base 1. The chain links TRBV12-3 or TRBV12-4 with TRBJ2-6; TRBD2 is perhaps the D gene, given 5 matching bases. The sample in question was peripheral blood mononuclear cells (PBMCs), obtained when the disease was refractory, from a patient treated with antithyroid drugs. The receptor was derived from a female donor with Graves disease. CDR3 loop: CASSERPGANVLTF. The sequenced DNA: TGTGCCAGCAGTGAGCGGCCTGGGGCCAACGTCCTGACTTTC.